A single sample is the source of the 16 T cell receptor beta chains below, sequenced in a study of T cells in Graves' hyperthyroidism and ophthalmopathy (dated by TCRdb to between 2018 and 2021). The library was produced with multiplex PCR. For sequencing, an Illumina HiSeq 2000 was employed. The TCR beta CDR3 regions were amplified from the RNA transcripts. The first round of RT-PCR for the TCR CDR3 was performed with the HTBI primer set and the Qiagen OneStep RT-PCR kit. TCRdb redid the processing of the public reads, applying fastp at Q25 and MiXCR, and retained in-frame beta chains. For every CDR3 protein sequence, its rows merge into one entry that carries the most common genes and DNA. The sample table shows fewer than 750,000 distinct CDR3 sequences, and roughly 14% are seen once. Around 4% of the sample lies in the top ten. Specimen: blood. The receptors stem from a woman between 40 and 55 years old with Graves' ophthalmopathy.

This clonotype was counted ten times or more. The chain links TRBV5-1 to TRBJ2-6; D may be TRBD2 (5 bases). CDR3 length: 14 amino acids. CDR1 is SGHRS, CDR2 YFSETQ, per germline. V gave up 5 bases and J gave up 2 bases, with 8 bases separating them. The CDR3 nucleotides read TGCGCCAGCAGGGACGGGGCTGGGGCCAACGTCCTGACTTTC. Its protein is CASRDGAGANVLTF.

There are many counts of this clonotype. The chain has TRBV6-5 and TRBJ2-7, with a weak D call TRBD2 (5 bases). V lost 4 bases, J lost 5 bases, and 15 bases lay in between. Looked up from germline, CDR1 is MNHEY and CDR2 is SVGAGI. CDR3 size: 14 residues. For the CDR3, the DNA is TGTGCCAGCAGTTCCCTGACTATGAGGGACGAGCAGTACTTC. Encoded protein: CASSSLTMRDEQYF.

This sequence joins TRBV19 and TRBJ1-5, with TRBD1 matching over 7 bases. The CDR3 has 15 residues. J gave up 5 bases and V 5 bases, and 9 bases lay outside the gene matches. The germline V gene encodes CDR1 LNHDA and CDR2 SQIVND (reference sequence). The CDR3 DNA sequence: TGTGCCAGTAGTTTTTGGTTAGGGGGCGATCAGCCCCAGCATTTT. Its protein is CASSFWLGGDQPQHF.

The rearrangement uses TRBV10-3 and TRBJ2-7; D might be TRBD1 or TRBD2, each matching 5 bases. Germline V gene sequence: CDR1 ENHRY, CDR2 SYGVKD. The CDR3 has 13 residues. Between the trimmed V and J ends, which lost 9 bases and 5 bases, there was a span of 17 bases. The CDR3, as DNA: TGTGCCATGGGGACCAAGGAGTCCCACGAGCAGTACTTC. This sequence encodes CAMGTKESHEQYF.

This clonotype was recorded at least ten times. The J gene is TRBJ2-2, the V gene TRBV11-1; 9 bases are shared with TRBD1. Trimming at V came to 5 bases and at J to 3 bases, leaving 7 bases not matched to a gene. This CDR3 is 16 amino acids long. The germline gives CDR1 SGHAT, CDR2 FQDESV (reference sequence). The CDR3 DNA reads TGTGCCAGCAGCCCTCGGGACAGGGCCGACACCGGGGAGCTGTTTTTT. Its translation is CASSPRDRADTGELFF.

Turning to this clonotype: This sequence may be a read error, since a much larger clone differs from it by one base. The chain links TRBV19 to TRBJ2-2; D is tentatively TRBD1 or TRBD2 (5 bases each). CDR3 length equals 14 residues. Germline CDR1 LNHDA, CDR2 SQIVND (reference sequence). The CDR3 nucleotides read TGTGCCAGTAGTATCATAGAAGGGGCCGGGGAGCCGTTTTTT. It translates to CASSIIEGAGEPFF.

Note on this clonotype: This may be a read error, as it is one base from a much larger clone. The conserved phenylalanine or tryptophan normally closing the CDR3 is absent here, so this likely arose from a read error. J is TRBJ2-5 and V is TRBV30; no definite D call. V was trimmed by 4 bases and J by 1 base, leaving 16 bases between them. The germline CDR1 and CDR2 sequences are GTSNPN and SVGIG (reference sequence). CDR3 length: 15 residues. In DNA form, the CDR3 reads TGTGCCTGGACCACGGTGAACGCCGCCCAAGAGACCCAGTACCTC. The encoded protein is CAWTTVNAAQETQYL.

This clonotype has a count of ten or more. This rearrangement joins TRBV30 to TRBJ1-5; D is uncertain. V dropped 3 bases and J dropped 1 base, with 10 bases sitting between them. Germline-derived CDR1 and CDR2 are GTSNPN and SVGIG (reference sequence). The CDR3 is 14 residues long. In DNA form, the CDR3 reads TGTGCCTGGAGAGGGAAGGACAGCAATCAGCCCCAGCATTTT. Protein product: CAWRGKDSNQPQHF.

The V gene is TRBV7-7, the J gene TRBJ1-5; D possibly corresponds to TRBD1 (5 bases). This CDR3 is built from 21 residues. With 10 bases removed from V and 0 bases from J, the gap between germline ends came to 34 bases. Germline V gene sequence: CDR1 SSHAT, CDR2 FNYEAQ (reference sequence). This chain's CDR3 is CATRSGPTDNNAPYSNQPQHF. DNA of the CDR3: TGTGCCACCAGGAGCGGCCCGACGGACAACAATGCGCCTTATAGCAATCAGCCCCAGCATTTT.

The table lists this clonotype with many counts. CDR3 residues: CASSISSATNEKLFF. For the CDR3, the DNA is TGTGCCAGTAGTATTAGCAGCGCAACTAATGAAAAACTGTTTTTT. The chain links TRBV19 to TRBJ1-4; D is undetermined. The germline V and J ends were trimmed by 3 bases and 0 bases, with 8 bases remaining between them. Germline loops: CDR1 LNHDA, CDR2 SQIVND (reference sequence). The CDR3 contains 15 residues.

This clonotype was seen ten or more times. The chain combines TRBV16 with TRBJ1-5; D gene ambiguous. The CDR3 covers 14 residues. V lost 0 bases, J lost 7 bases, and 10 bases lay in between. Germline CDR1 KGHSY, CDR2 FQNENV. CDR3 DNA sequence: TGTGCCAGCAGCCAATCCCCCCTAAGGCAGCCCCAGCATTTT. It translates to CASSQSPLRQPQHF. Filled out from reference TRBV16 and TRBJ1-5, the complete variable domain reads GEEVAQTPKHLVRGEGQKAKLYCAPIKGHSYVFWYQQVLKNEFKFLISFQNENVFDETGMPKERFSAKCLPNSPCSLEIQATKLEDSAVYFCASSQSPLRQPQHFGDGTRLSIL.

This clonotype was counted at least ten times. The rearrangement links TRBV24-1 to TRBJ1-2, with D perhaps TRBD1 (6 bases). V was clipped by 8 bases and J by 3 bases, with 15 bases between them. Germline CDR1 reads KGHDR; CDR2 reads SFDVKD. This CDR3 spans 14 amino acids. The CDR3 sequence is CATTRTETDYGYTF. The CDR3 nucleotides are TGTGCCACCACTAGGACAGAGACAGACTATGGCTACACCTTC.

Ten or more counts support this clonotype. The V and J genes are TRBV6-1 and TRBJ2-7; TRBD2 matches at 9 bases. The CDR3 spans 15 residues. With 9 bases clipped from V and 0 bases from J, the junction kept 9 bases outside the gene matches. Per the germline V gene, CDR1 is MNHNS and CDR2 is SASEGT. The CDR3 sequence: CARPPYSGSSYEQYF. The DNA of the CDR3 is TGTGCCAGACCCCCCTATAGCGGGAGCTCCTACGAGCAGTACTTC.

The sample holds many counts of this clonotype. This chain uses TRBV20-1 with TRBJ2-7; TRBD1 matches at 9 bases. The CDR3 consists of 15 residues. Looked up from germline, CDR1 is DFQATT and CDR2 is SNEGSKA (reference sequence). V was pared by 5 bases and J by 9 bases, with 17 bases of the junction left unmatched. CDR3 nucleotide sequence: TGCAGTGCTCCACGCCCGGGACAGGGCCCACCGGGGCAGTACTTC. Protein: CSAPRPGQGPPGQYF.

This clonotype was detected ten times or more. The chain combines TRBV6-1 with TRBJ2-7; perhaps D is TRBD1 or TRBD2 (5 bases each). Per the germline V gene, CDR1 is MNHNS and CDR2 is SASEGT. This CDR3 contains 14 residues. Trimming removed 7 bases at V and 5 bases at J, with 18 bases between. CDR3 amino acids: CASTLTGPTNEQYF. The CDR3 DNA sequence: TGTGCCAGCACCCTCACGGGGCCGACCAACGAGCAGTACTTC.

This clonotype was seen at least ten times. The V and J genes are TRBV12-3 or TRBV12-4 and TRBJ1-2; D is uncertain. The CDR3 is 14 amino acids. Trimming left V 5 bases short and J 2 bases short, with 12 bases between. Here the CDR3 reads CASSLSGGNYGYTF. In DNA form, the CDR3 reads TGTGCCAGCAGTCTTTCTGGCGGCAACTATGGCTACACCTTC.